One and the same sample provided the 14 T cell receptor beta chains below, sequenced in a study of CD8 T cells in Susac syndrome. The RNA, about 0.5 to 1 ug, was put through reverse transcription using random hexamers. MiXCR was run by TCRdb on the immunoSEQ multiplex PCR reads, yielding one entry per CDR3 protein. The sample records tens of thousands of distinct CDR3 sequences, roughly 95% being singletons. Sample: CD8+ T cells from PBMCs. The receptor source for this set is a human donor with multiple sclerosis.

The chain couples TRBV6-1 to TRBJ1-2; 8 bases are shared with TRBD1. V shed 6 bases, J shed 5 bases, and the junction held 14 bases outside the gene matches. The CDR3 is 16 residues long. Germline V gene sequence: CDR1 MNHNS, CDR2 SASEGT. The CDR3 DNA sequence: TGTGCCAGCAGCGCCTACACCTGGACAGGGCGGTATGGCTACACCTTC. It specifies CASSAYTWTGRYGYTF.

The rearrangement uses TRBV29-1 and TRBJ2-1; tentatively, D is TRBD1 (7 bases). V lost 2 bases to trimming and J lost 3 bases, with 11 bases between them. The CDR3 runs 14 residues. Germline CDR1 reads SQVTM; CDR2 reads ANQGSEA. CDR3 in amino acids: CSVESGDSYNEQFF. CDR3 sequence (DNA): TGCAGCGTTGAATCGGGGGACAGCTACAATGAGCAGTTCTTC.

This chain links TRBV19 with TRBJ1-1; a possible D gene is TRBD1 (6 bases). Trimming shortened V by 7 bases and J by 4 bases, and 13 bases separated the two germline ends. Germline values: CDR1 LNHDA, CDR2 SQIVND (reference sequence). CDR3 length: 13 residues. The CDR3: CASKILGATEAFF. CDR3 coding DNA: TGTGCCAGTAAGATCTTGGGGGCCACTGAAGCTTTCTTT.

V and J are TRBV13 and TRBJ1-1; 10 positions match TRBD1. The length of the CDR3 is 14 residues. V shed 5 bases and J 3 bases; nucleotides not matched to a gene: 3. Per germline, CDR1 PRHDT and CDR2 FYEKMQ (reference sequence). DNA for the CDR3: TGTGCCAGCAGCCTGGGACAGGGGTACACTGAAGCTTTCTTT. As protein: CASSLGQGYTEAFF.

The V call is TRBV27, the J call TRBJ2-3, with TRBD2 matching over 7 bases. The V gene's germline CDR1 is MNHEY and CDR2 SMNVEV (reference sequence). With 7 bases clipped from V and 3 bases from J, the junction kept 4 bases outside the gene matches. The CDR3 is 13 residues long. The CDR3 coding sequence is TGTGCCAGCAAGGACGGGGGGACAGATACGCAGTATTTT. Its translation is CASKDGGTDTQYF.

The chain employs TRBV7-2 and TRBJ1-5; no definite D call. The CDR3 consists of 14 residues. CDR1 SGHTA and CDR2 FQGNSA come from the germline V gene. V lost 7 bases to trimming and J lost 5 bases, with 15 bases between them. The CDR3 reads CASTMHPTDQPQHF. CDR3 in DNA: TGTGCCAGCACCATGCACCCCACCGATCAGCCCCAGCATTTT.

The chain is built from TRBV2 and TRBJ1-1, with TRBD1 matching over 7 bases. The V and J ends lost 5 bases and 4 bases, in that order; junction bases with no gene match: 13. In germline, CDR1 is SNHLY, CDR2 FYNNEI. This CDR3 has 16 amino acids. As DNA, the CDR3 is TGTGCCAGCAGTTGGGACAGTCTGGGGAGGAGCACTGAAGCTTTCTTT. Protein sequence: CASSWDSLGRSTEAFF.

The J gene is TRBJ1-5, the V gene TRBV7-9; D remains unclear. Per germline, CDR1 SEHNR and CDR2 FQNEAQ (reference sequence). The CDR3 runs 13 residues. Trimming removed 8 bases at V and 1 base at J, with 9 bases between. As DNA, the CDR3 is TGTGCCAGCCGGCACGAGAGCAATCAGCCCCAGCATTTT. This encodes CASRHESNQPQHF.

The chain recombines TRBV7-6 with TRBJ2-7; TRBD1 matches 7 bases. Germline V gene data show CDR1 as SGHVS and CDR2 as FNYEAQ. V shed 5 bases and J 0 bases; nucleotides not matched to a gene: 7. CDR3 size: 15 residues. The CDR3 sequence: CASSQGTATSYEQYF. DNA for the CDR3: TGTGCCAGCAGCCAAGGGACAGCCACCTCCTACGAGCAGTACTTC.

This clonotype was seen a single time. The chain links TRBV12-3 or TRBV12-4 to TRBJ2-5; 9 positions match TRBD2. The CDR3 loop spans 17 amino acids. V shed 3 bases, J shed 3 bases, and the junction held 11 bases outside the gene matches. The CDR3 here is CASSLNPAGGLKETQYF. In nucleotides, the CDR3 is TGTGCCAGCAGTTTGAATCCCGCGGGGGGGCTAAAAGAGACCCAGTACTTC.

CDR3 sequence reads: CASSAPGRGGEEQFF. In DNA form, the CDR3 reads TGTGCCAGCAGCGCACCGGGGAGGGGAGGAGAGGAGCAGTTCTTC. The chain employs TRBV9 and TRBJ2-1, with 7 bases lining up with TRBD2. Germline CDR1 SGDLS, CDR2 YYNGEE. Losses at the gene ends were 3 bases for V and 10 bases for J; bases not matched to a gene: 13. The CDR3 sequence is 15 residues long.

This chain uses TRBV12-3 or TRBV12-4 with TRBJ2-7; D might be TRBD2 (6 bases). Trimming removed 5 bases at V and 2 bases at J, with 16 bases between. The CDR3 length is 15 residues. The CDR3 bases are TGTGCCAGCAGTGGGGACTTCTCACTTACCTACGAGCAGTACTTC. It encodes CASSGDFSLTYEQYF.

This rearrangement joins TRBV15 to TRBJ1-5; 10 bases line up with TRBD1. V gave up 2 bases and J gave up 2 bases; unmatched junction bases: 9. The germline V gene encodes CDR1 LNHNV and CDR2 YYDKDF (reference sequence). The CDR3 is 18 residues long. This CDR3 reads CATSRPSGTGVGNQPQHF. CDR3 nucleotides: TGTGCCACCAGCAGACCTTCCGGGACAGGGGTTGGCAATCAGCCCCAGCATTTT.

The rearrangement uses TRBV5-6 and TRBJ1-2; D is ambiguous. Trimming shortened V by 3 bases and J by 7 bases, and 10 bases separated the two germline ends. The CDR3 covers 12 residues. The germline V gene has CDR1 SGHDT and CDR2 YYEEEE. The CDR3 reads CASSYAVTGYTF. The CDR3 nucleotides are TGTGCCAGCAGCTACGCCGTGACTGGCTACACCTTC.